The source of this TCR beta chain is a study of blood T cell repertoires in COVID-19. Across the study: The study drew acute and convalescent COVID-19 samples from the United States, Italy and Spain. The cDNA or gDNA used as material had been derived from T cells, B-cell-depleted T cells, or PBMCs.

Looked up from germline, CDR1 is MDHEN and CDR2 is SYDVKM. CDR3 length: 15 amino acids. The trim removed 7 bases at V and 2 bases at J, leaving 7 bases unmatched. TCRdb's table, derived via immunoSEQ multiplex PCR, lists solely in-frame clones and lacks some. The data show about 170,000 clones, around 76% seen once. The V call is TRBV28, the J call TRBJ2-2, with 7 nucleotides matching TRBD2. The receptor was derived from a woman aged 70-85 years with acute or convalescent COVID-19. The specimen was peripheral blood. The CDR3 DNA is TGTGCCAGCAAACTCCCTAGCGGTAACACCGGGGAGCTGTTTTTT. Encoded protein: CASKLPSGNTGELFF.